The sequence of this T cell receptor beta chain was determined in a study of early T cells in non-severe SARS-CoV-2 infection. Study information: Unsorted whole blood bulk RNA was sequenced, with unpaired chains.

General study results and limits: Anti-spike CD8 specificities were favored by VDJdb matching, whose results missed private and CD4 specificities.

Germline V CDR1 and CDR2: MDHEN, SYDVKM. Germline trimming cut 6 bases from V and 3 bases from J; bases unmatched to any gene: 15. This CDR3 spans 19 amino acids. Individual cDNA molecules carried attached unique molecular identifiers. Each CDR3 protein gets one entry after TCRdb re-called the 5' RACE reads with MiXCR. Among about 56,000 distinct CDR3 sequences listed, about 15% were seen once. A word on this clonotype: No antigen is known for it.

Sequenced here: whole blood, sampled at baseline. This TCR was recovered from an adult who was a healthcare worker with PCR-confirmed SARS-CoV-2 infection or an uninfected control (not recorded which). The chain joins TRBV28 to TRBJ2-7, with 15 bases aligning to TRBD2. The CDR3 sequence is CASRPAAGLAGGPRYEQYF. The CDR3 DNA sequence: TGTGCCAGCAGACCCGCGGCTGGACTAGCGGGAGGGCCCCGCTACGAGCAGTACTTC.